Below, 8 T cell receptor beta chains from the same sample are listed, as sequenced in a study of T cell responses to AZD1222 COVID-19 vaccine. The assay was immunoSEQ multiplex PCR, and TCRdb's table has in-frame clones only and misses some. Here the sample spans roughly 91,000 clones, approximately 90% being singletons. The sequenced sample was peripheral blood, obtained on day 0 of AZD1222 vaccination. The receptors shown here come from an adult in good health.

The V gene is TRBV25-1, the J gene TRBJ2-3, with D unclear. The CDR3 spans 15 residues. V was pared by 6 bases and J by 2 bases, with 15 bases between. CDR1 and CDR2 from the germline V gene are MGHDK and SYGVNS. The CDR3 region is CASSNPQKATDTQYF. In DNA form, the CDR3 reads TGTGCCAGCAGCAATCCCCAAAAGGCCACAGATACGCAGTATTTT.

The V call is TRBV6-2 or TRBV6-3, the J call TRBJ2-7; perhaps TRBD2 as D (6 bases). CDR1 is MNHEY and CDR2 is SVGEGT in the germline V gene. CDR3 size: 17 residues. V lost 4 bases and J 0 bases, leaving 19 bases between the germline ends. The CDR3 bases are TGTGCCAGCAGTTTGGGAGGTGGCCAACCGAGCTCCTACGAGCAGTACGTC. Protein product: CASSLGGGQPSSYEQYV.

The V gene is TRBV24-1, the J gene TRBJ1-2; the D gene is possibly TRBD1 (5 bases). The CDR3 consists of 15 residues. Germline V gene data show CDR1 as KGHDR and CDR2 as SFDVKD. V lost 4 bases to trimming and J lost 4 bases, with 15 bases between them. The CDR3 loop is CATSDRDGPFYGYTF. The CDR3 nucleotides read TGTGCCACCAGTGACCGGGACGGACCGTTCTATGGCTACACCTTC.

J is TRBJ2-3 and V is TRBV5-6, with 9 bases identical to TRBD2. After removal of 1 base from V and 1 base from J, the junction contained 1 base not matched to a gene. From germline, CDR1 is SGHDT and CDR2 YYEEEE. The CDR3 covers 15 residues. The CDR3 region has the DNA TGTGCCAGCAGCTTGAGCGGGGGGCGCACAGATACGCAGTATTTT. It specifies CASSLSGGRTDTQYF.

The V and J genes are TRBV2 and TRBJ1-2; a weak D match, TRBD1 (5 bases). Trimming stripped 7 bases from V and 8 bases from J, with 17 bases between. Germline CDR1 SNHLY, CDR2 FYNNEI. The CDR3 is made up of 13 amino acids. CDR3 sequence: CASKGRGQRGYTF. As DNA, the CDR3 is TGTGCCAGCAAGGGGAGAGGGCAGCGGGGCTACACCTTC.

A note on this clone: A junction boundary mismatches the germline segment, possibly from a read error. The rearrangement uses TRBV5-1 and TRBJ1-3, with D perhaps TRBD1 (5 bases). This CDR3 is built from 15 residues. Germline V lookup: CDR1 SGHRS, CDR2 YFSETQ. In DNA, the CDR3 is TGTGCCAGCAGCCCGGACTGGGGCCCTGGAAACACCATATATTTT. Its translation is CASSPDWGPGNTIYF.

V gene TRBV9 combines with J gene TRBJ2-5, with 8 nucleotides matching TRBD2. The V gene end was trimmed by 0 bases and the J gene end by 7 bases; junction bases not matched to a gene: 8. The germline V gene has CDR1 SGDLS and CDR2 YYNGEE. CDR3 length: 15 residues. Here the CDR3 reads CASSVGDGGAMTQYF. Here the CDR3 DNA reads TGTGCCAGCAGCGTAGGTGACGGGGGGGCTATGACCCAGTACTTC.

This chain uses TRBV6-5 with TRBJ2-7, with D perhaps matching TRBD1 or TRBD2 (7 bases each). V lost 6 bases to trimming and J lost 7 bases, with 22 bases between them. Germline V gene lookup returns CDR1 MNHEY and CDR2 SVGAGI. The CDR3 runs 15 residues. The CDR3 spells CASSFLAEPGGEQYV. For the CDR3, the DNA is TGTGCCAGCAGCTTTCTAGCGGAGCCAGGGGGTGAGCAGTACGTC.